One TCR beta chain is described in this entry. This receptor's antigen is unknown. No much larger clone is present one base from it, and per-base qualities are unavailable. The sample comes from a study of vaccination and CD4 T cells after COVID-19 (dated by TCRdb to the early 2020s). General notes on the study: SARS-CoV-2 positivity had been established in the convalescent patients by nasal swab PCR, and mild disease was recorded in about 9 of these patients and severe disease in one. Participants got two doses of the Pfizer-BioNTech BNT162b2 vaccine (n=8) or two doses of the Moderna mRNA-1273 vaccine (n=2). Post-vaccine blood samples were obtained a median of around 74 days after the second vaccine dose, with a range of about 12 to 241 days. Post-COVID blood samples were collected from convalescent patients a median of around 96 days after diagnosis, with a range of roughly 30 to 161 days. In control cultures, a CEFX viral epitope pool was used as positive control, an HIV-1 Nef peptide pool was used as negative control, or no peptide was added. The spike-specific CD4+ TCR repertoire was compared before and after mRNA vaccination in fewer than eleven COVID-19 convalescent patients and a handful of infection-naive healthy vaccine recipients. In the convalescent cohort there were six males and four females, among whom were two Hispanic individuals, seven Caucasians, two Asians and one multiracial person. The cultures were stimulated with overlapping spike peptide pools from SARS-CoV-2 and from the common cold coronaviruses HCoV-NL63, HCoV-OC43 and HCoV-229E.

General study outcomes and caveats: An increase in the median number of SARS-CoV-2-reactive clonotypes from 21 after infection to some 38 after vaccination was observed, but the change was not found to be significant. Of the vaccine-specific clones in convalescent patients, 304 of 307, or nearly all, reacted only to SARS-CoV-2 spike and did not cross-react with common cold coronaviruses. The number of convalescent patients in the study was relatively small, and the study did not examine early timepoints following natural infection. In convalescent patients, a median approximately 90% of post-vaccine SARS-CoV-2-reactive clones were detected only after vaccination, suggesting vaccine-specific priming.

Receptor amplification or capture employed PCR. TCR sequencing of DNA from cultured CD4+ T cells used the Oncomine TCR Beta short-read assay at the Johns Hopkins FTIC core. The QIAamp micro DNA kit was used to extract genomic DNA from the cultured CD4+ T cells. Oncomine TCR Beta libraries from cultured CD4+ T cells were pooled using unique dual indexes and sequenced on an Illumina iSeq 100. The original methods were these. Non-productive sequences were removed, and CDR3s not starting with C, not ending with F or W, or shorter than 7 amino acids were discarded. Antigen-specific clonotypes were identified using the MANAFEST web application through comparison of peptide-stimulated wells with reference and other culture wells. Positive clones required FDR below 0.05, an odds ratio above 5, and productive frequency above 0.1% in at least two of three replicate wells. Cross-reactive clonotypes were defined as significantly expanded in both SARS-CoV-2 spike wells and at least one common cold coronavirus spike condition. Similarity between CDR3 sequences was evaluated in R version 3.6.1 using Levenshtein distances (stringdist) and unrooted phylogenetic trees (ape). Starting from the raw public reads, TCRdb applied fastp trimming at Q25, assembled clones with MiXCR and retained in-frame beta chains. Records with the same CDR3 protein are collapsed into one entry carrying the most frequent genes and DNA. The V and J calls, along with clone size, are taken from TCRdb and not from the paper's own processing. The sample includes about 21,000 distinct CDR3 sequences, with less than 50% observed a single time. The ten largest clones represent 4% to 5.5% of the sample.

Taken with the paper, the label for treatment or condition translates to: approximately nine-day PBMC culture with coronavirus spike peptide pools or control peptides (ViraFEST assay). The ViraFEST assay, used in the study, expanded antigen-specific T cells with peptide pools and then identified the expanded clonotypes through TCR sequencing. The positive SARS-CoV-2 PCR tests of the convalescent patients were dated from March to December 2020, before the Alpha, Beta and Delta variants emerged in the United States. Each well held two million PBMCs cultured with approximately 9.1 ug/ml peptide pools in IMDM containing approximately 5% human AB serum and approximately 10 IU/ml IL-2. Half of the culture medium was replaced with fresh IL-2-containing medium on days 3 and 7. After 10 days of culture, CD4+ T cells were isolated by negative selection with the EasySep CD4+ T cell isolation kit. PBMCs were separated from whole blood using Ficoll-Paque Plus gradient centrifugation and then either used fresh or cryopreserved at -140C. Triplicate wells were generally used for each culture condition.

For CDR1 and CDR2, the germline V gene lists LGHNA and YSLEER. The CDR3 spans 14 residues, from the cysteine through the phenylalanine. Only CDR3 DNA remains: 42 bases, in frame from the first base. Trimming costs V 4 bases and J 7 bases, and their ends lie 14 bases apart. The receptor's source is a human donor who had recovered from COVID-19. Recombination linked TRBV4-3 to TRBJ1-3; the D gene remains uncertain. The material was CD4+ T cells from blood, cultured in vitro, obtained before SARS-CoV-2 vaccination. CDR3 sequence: CASSRSRNGNTIYF. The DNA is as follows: TGCGCCAGCAGCCGGTCCCGGAACGGGAACACCATATATTTT.